These 30 T cell receptor beta chains were sequenced from one sample in a study of CD8 T cells in Susac syndrome (dated by TCRdb to the late 2010s). Library generation was performed with the immunoSEQ multiplex PCR assay. RNA was extracted with the RNeasy kit and 0.5 to 1 ug was reverse transcribed using random hexamers. TCRdb ran its own pipeline on the public reads, namely fastp trimming at Q25 and MiXCR clone calling, and kept in-frame beta chains. CDR3 protein duplicates are merged, each entry listing the most common genes and DNA. The sample table shows some 100,000 distinct CDR3 sequences, and 85% to 95% are seen once. About 0.09% of the sample goes to the ten largest clones. Sample: CD4+ T cells from PBMCs. The receptors were sampled from a human donor with multiple sclerosis.

V gene TRBV5-1 combines with J gene TRBJ1-4; 9 bases match TRBD1. The CDR3 is made up of 15 amino acids. Per the germline V gene, CDR1 is SGHRS and CDR2 is YFSETQ. V lost 4 bases and J lost 7; bases outside the gene matches: 8. This CDR3 is CASSDTGTGSEKLFF. In DNA, the CDR3 is TGCGCCAGCAGCGACACCGGGACAGGGTCTGAAAAACTGTTTTTT.

The chain joins TRBV5-1 to TRBJ2-4; 8 bases align to TRBD1. The CDR3 runs 14 residues. Germline V gene data show CDR1 as SGHRS and CDR2 as YFSETQ. The ends lost 1 base at V and 8 bases at J; junction bases unmatched: 5. CDR3 DNA: TGCGCCAGCAGCTTGCAGGACAGGGTGGACATTCAGTACTTC. This gives the protein CASSLQDRVDIQYF.

The chain couples TRBV29-1 to TRBJ1-3; D is undetermined. This CDR3 has 14 residues. Germline assignment: CDR1 SQVTM and CDR2 ANQGSEA. The germline V and J ends were trimmed by 7 bases and 0 bases, with 13 bases remaining between them. CDR3 region: CSASGGLSGNTIYF. CDR3 DNA sequence: TGCAGCGCCTCAGGAGGTCTCTCTGGAAACACCATATATTTT.

This rearrangement joins TRBV20-1 to TRBJ2-1, with TRBD2 matching 8 bases. J lost 7 bases, V lost 0 bases, and 8 bases had no gene match. There are 15 residues in the CDR3. Germline CDR1 is DFQATT and CDR2 is SNEGSKA (reference sequence). The CDR3 region is CSARDFGGAGNEQFF. The DNA for the CDR3 is TGCAGTGCTAGAGATTTCGGGGGGGCGGGTAATGAGCAGTTCTTC.

V and J are TRBV5-6 and TRBJ2-1; 13 bases line up with TRBD2. Germline CDR1 reads SGHDT; CDR2 reads YYEEEE. CDR3 length: 23 residues. J lost 0 bases, V lost 0 bases, and 18 bases had no gene match. CDR3 sequence reads: CASSLGVGARLAGGPSSYNEQFF. The CDR3 nucleotides read TGTGCCAGCAGCTTGGGGGTCGGGGCCCGACTAGCGGGGGGCCCGAGCTCCTACAATGAGCAGTTCTTC.

This sequence joins TRBV29-1 and TRBJ1-1; 7 nucleotides match TRBD1. Germline assignment: CDR1 SQVTM and CDR2 ANQGSEA. This CDR3 spans 12 amino acids. The trim removed 7 bases at V and 0 bases at J, leaving 2 bases unmatched. The CDR3, as DNA: TGCAGCGGGGGACAGATGAACACTGAAGCTTTCTTT. Protein: CSGGQMNTEAFF.

V is TRBV12-5 and J is TRBJ1-1; no reliable D call. The CDR3 has 13 residues. The germline V gene encodes CDR1 LGHNT and CDR2 FRNRAP. The V end was cut by 2 bases, the J end by 0 bases, with 4 bases between. The CDR3 loop reads CASGLTVNTEAFF. The CDR3 nucleotides are TGTGCTAGTGGTTTGACAGTGAACACTGAAGCTTTCTTT.

This chain connects TRBV12-3 or TRBV12-4 to TRBJ1-2, with 8 bases fitting TRBD1. This CDR3 is 15 amino acids long. V dropped 6 bases and J dropped 4; count of bases not matched to a gene: 10. Here the CDR3 reads CASSPNQQGGYGYTF. CDR3 in DNA: TGTGCCAGCAGCCCTAATCAACAGGGGGGCTATGGCTACACCTTC.

The rearrangement joins TRBV5-4 to TRBJ2-5, with D possibly called TRBD1 or TRBD2 (6 bases each). CDR1 and CDR2 from the germline V gene are SGHNT and YYREEE (reference sequence). The CDR3 sequence is 15 residues long. V lost 4 bases, J lost 5 bases, and 18 bases lay in between. The CDR3: CASSPAGGRRETQYF. CDR3 DNA: TGTGCCAGCAGCCCGGCCGGGGGCCGGCGGGAGACCCAGTACTTC.

The sample holds a few counts of this clonotype. V is TRBV11-2 and J is TRBJ2-2; no clear D gene. CDR1 SGHAT and CDR2 FQNNGV come from the germline V gene. The CDR3 has 15 amino acids. With 7 bases removed from V and 4 bases from J, the gap between germline ends came to 16 bases. For the CDR3, the DNA is TGTGCCAGCAACAAACCCCCCACAAGCACCGGGGAGCTGTTTTTT. Amino acid sequence: CASNKPPTSTGELFF.

This clonotype was detected only once. The chain recombines TRBV7-9 with TRBJ1-2, with TRBD1 matching 7 bases. Germline CDR1 reads SEHNR; CDR2 reads FQNEAQ (reference sequence). The V and J ends lost 5 bases and 4 bases, in that order; junction bases with no gene match: 10. The CDR3 is 15 residues long. CDR3 in amino acids: CASSAPRDSRYGYTF. CDR3 DNA: TGTGCCAGCAGCGCGCCCCGGGACAGTCGCTATGGCTACACCTTC.

V and J are TRBV14 and TRBJ2-2; no clear D gene. This CDR3 is built from 13 residues. The V end was cut by 4 bases, the J end by 5 bases, with 8 bases between. CDR1 and CDR2 (germline): SGHDN, FVKESK. CDR3 amino acids: CASSPDGTGELFF. In DNA form, the CDR3 reads TGTGCCAGCAGCCCCGACGGTACCGGGGAGCTGTTTTTT. The whole variable domain, remainder taken from reference TRBV14 and TRBJ2-2, is EAGVTQFPSHSVIEKGQTVTLRCDPISGHDNLYWYRRVMGKEIKFLLHFVKESKQDESGMPNNRFLAERTGGTYSTLKVQPAELEDSGVYFCASSPDGTGELFFGEGSRLTVL.

The rearrangement joins TRBV6-5 to TRBJ1-2; D gene uncertain. The CDR3 runs to 16 residues. From germline, CDR1 is MNHEY and CDR2 SVGAGI. Trimming removed 0 bases from V and 4 bases from J, with 15 bases in between. The CDR3 sequence is CASSYSDGSFGYGYTF. The CDR3 DNA reads as TGTGCCAGCAGTTACTCGGACGGAAGTTTCGGCTATGGCTACACCTTC.

The J gene is TRBJ1-1, the V gene TRBV7-8; D unclear. CDR1 and CDR2 from the germline V gene are SGHVS and FQNEAQ. This CDR3 spans 13 amino acids. Deletions cut 5 bases from V and 5 bases from J, with 12 bases between. Here the CDR3 reads CASSNTRVTEAFF. Written as DNA, the CDR3 is TGTGCCAGCAGCAATACAAGGGTAACTGAAGCTTTCTTT.

This clonotype was observed a single time. J is TRBJ2-1 and V is TRBV6-2 or TRBV6-3; D unresolved. This CDR3 is 11 amino acids long. Trimming left V 6 bases short and J 10 bases short, with 10 bases between. Per germline, CDR1 MNHEY and CDR2 SVGEGT. CDR3 residues: CASRIGGEQFF. CDR3 coding DNA: TGTGCCAGCAGGATAGGCGGCGAGCAGTTCTTC.

J is TRBJ1-4 and V is TRBV30; D not resolved. The CDR3 sequence is 14 residues long. Germline V lookup: CDR1 GTSNPN, CDR2 SVGIG (reference sequence). V gave up 0 bases and J gave up 7 bases, with 12 bases separating them. The CDR3 region is CAWSVGPAGEKLFF. In DNA, the CDR3 is TGTGCCTGGAGTGTTGGCCCAGCTGGTGAAAAACTGTTTTTT.

This chain connects TRBV20-1 to TRBJ2-1, with D tentatively TRBD1 (6 bases). V was trimmed by 5 bases and J by 5 bases, leaving 16 bases between them. Germline V gene sequence: CDR1 DFQATT, CDR2 SNEGSKA (reference sequence). The CDR3 has 14 amino acids. The CDR3 DNA sequence: TGCAGTGCTCCCAGGGGTGGGGTGGACAATGAGCAGTTCTTC. Translation: CSAPRGGVDNEQFF.

The chain recombines TRBV3-1 with TRBJ2-7, with a tentative D call TRBD2 (5 bases). Trimming stripped 5 bases from V and 5 bases from J, with 10 bases between. CDR3 length: 12 residues. Germline V gene sequence: CDR1 LGHDT, CDR2 YNNKEL (reference sequence). The CDR3 DNA reads TGTGCCAGCAGCAGGACTGTCGACGAGCAGTACTTC. As protein: CASSRTVDEQYF.

The chain joins TRBV5-5 to TRBJ2-1; tentative D call: TRBD1 (6 bases). Germline loops: CDR1 SGHKS, CDR2 YYEKEE (reference sequence). The CDR3 length is 14 residues. Trimming left V 4 bases short and J 11 bases short, with 19 bases between. In nucleotides, the CDR3 is TGTGCCAGCAGCCCCTCGGGACACGGCTCCCAGCAGTTCTTC. Translating it yields CASSPSGHGSQQFF.

The CDR3 sequence is CSGSDRGYGYTF. The CDR3 bases are TGCAGCGGGTCGGACAGGGGCTATGGCTACACCTTC. The genes are TRBV29-1 and TRBJ1-2, with TRBD1 identical over 9 bases. This CDR3 comprises 12 residues. Per germline, CDR1 SQVTM and CDR2 ANQGSEA. The V and J ends lost 7 bases and 4 bases, in that order; junction bases with no gene match: 4.

This CDR3 reads CSANPALGQRYGYTF. In DNA form, the CDR3 reads TGCAGTGCTAATCCGGCCCTCGGACAAAGATATGGCTACACCTTC. This chain connects TRBV20-1 to TRBJ1-2, with a weak D call TRBD1 (5 bases). Germline CDR1 DFQATT, CDR2 SNEGSKA (reference sequence). The CDR3 contains 15 residues. V lost 4 bases and J 5 bases, leaving 20 bases between the germline ends.

V and J are TRBV30 and TRBJ2-7, with no clear D. The length of the CDR3 is 15 residues. Germline values: CDR1 GTSNPN, CDR2 SVGIG (reference sequence). V was cut by 1 base and J by 6 bases, with 19 bases left in between. The CDR3 bases are TGTGCCTGGAGTGGCGCCTCGCCTCAAGTGTCCGAGCAGTACTTC. It is translated as CAWSGASPQVSEQYF. Filled out from reference TRBV30 and TRBJ2-7, the complete variable domain reads SQTIHQWPATLVQPVGSPLSLECTVEGTSNPNLYWYRQAAGRGLQLLFYSVGIGQISSEVPQNLSASRPQDRQFILSSKKLLLSDSGFYLCAWSGASPQVSEQYFGPGTRLTVT.

The J gene is TRBJ1-6, the V gene TRBV27; perhaps TRBD1 as D (6 bases). CDR3 length: 15 residues. V lost 5 bases and J 4 bases, leaving 12 bases between the germline ends. Germline V lookup: CDR1 MNHEY, CDR2 SMNVEV (reference sequence). CDR3 sequence: CASSINREYNSPLHF. The CDR3 coding sequence is TGTGCCAGCAGTATAAACAGGGAATATAATTCACCCCTCCACTTT.

This chain links TRBV5-4 with TRBJ1-4; TRBD1 matches at 7 bases. CDR1 SGHNT and CDR2 YYREEE come from the germline V gene (reference sequence). This CDR3 has 19 residues. J gave up 0 bases and V 0 bases, and 11 bases lay outside the gene matches. The CDR3 bases are TGTGCCAGCAGCTTGGCCCGGGACAGCGGAAGAGCAACTAATGAAAAACTGTTTTTT. Its translation is CASSLARDSGRATNEKLFF.

The V call is TRBV28, the J call TRBJ1-5, with TRBD1 as a possible D gene (5 bases). CDR3 length: 14 residues. Germline-derived CDR1 and CDR2 are MDHEN and SYDVKM. V lost 5 bases and J lost 3, with 11 bases in between. CDR3 DNA: TGTGCCAGCAGTACGGGGACCTACAATCAGCCCCAGCATTTT. Translated, it gives CASSTGTYNQPQHF.

The chain is built from TRBV3-1 and TRBJ1-2; 8 nucleotides agree with TRBD1. The trim removed 2 bases at V and 8 bases at J, leaving 7 bases unmatched. Germline assignment: CDR1 LGHDT and CDR2 YNNKEL (reference sequence). This CDR3 spans 14 amino acids. The CDR3 sequence: CASSQIDRGGGYTF. CDR3 DNA: TGTGCCAGCAGCCAAATTGACAGGGGAGGAGGCTACACCTTC.

This chain connects TRBV3-1 to TRBJ1-4; a weak D match, TRBD1 (6 bases). The V end lost 6 bases, the J end lost 5 bases, and 13 bases lay between the germline ends. The CDR3 totals 14 residues. CDR1 is LGHDT, CDR2 YNNKEL, per germline (reference sequence). The CDR3 sequence: CASSQRGVNEKLFF. In nucleotides, the CDR3 is TGTGCCAGCAGTCAGAGGGGGGTCAATGAAAAACTGTTTTTT.

The rearrangement joins TRBV4-1 to TRBJ1-6; TRBD1 agrees at 8 bases. V lost 0 bases and J lost 8; bases outside the gene matches: 6. This CDR3 is 16 amino acids long. Germline values: CDR1 MGHRA, CDR2 YSYEKL. CDR3 region: CASSQDPQGADSPLHF. DNA of the CDR3: TGCGCCAGCAGCCAAGATCCGCAGGGGGCGGATTCACCCCTCCACTTT.

This chain links TRBV7-2 with TRBJ1-4; the D gene is possibly TRBD1 (6 bases). Germline V gives CDR1 SGHTA, CDR2 FQGNSA. V lost 8 bases to trimming and J lost 4 bases, with 14 bases between them. CDR3 length: 14 residues. Written as DNA, the CDR3 is TGTGCCAGCGCGGCCGGACAGCTTAATGAAAAACTGTTTTTT. Translated, it gives CASAAGQLNEKLFF. The entire variable domain, with the rest obtained from reference TRBV7-2 and TRBJ1-4, is as follows: GAGVSQSPSNKVTEKGKDVELRCDPISGHTALYWYRQSLGQGLEFLIYFQGNSAPDKSGLPSDRFSAERTGGSVSTLTIQRTQQEDSAVYLCASAAGQLNEKLFFGSGTQLSVL.

The rearrangement joins TRBV2 to TRBJ1-4, with D possibly TRBD1 on 6 matching bases. The V and J ends lost 6 bases and 7 bases respectively, with 12 bases between them. Looked up from germline, CDR1 is SNHLY and CDR2 is FYNNEI. The CDR3 spans 13 residues. CDR3 coding DNA: TGTGCCAGCAGCCCAGGGGTCGGTGAAAAACTGTTTTTT. Its protein is CASSPGVGEKLFF. Filled out from reference TRBV2 and TRBJ1-4, the complete variable domain reads EPEVTQTPSHQVTQMGQEVILRCVPISNHLYFYWYRQILGQKVEFLVSFYNNEISEKSEIFDDQFSVERPDGSNFTLKIRSTKLEDSAMYFCASSPGVGEKLFFGSGTQLSVL.